The next 12 T cell receptor beta chains were all read from a single sample in a study of TIL therapy for anti-PD-1-resistant metastatic lung cancer. Time point in this sample: pre-treatment sample, taken before nivolumab and TIL therapy. Pleural nodules or supraclavicular lymph nodes made up most of the excised metastases sampled. Sequencing used immunoSEQ v3. Here immunoSEQ multiplex PCR was the method, and the copy in TCRdb shows in-frame clones only, minus some. The table has more than 9,000 clones, about 70% seen once. Here the sequenced sample was tumor tissue, taken at baseline. The receptors were sampled from a person aged 25 to 79 with non-small cell lung cancer.

This clone was observed a single time. The chain employs TRBV15 and TRBJ2-1; D is ambiguous. The CDR3 is made up of 13 amino acids. Germline assignment: CDR1 LNHNV and CDR2 YYDKDF (reference sequence). The V and J ends lost 0 bases and 4 bases respectively, with 4 bases between them. CDR3 in amino acids: CATSRDNYNEQFF. CDR3 DNA sequence: TGTGCCACCAGCAGAGATAATTACAATGAGCAGTTCTTC.

The chain combines TRBV27 with TRBJ1-1; maybe TRBD1 (5 bases). The CDR3 loop spans 13 amino acids. Germline CDR1 reads MNHEY; CDR2 reads SMNVEV (reference sequence). V lost 8 bases and J lost 10, with 20 bases in between. The DNA of the CDR3 is TGTGCCAGCTTCGGACTCGACAGCTGGTTAGCTTTCTTT. Translating it yields CASFGLDSWLAFF.

The chain combines TRBV5-4 with TRBJ2-7, with D possibly being TRBD1 (5 bases). This CDR3 has 14 amino acids. V lost 0 bases and J 1 base, leaving 8 bases between the germline ends. The germline CDR1 and CDR2 sequences are SGHNT and YYREEE (reference sequence). CDR3 DNA sequence: TGTGCCAGCAGCTTGGGGCAGGGTTCCTACGAGCAGTACTTC. As protein: CASSLGQGSYEQYF.

The chain links TRBV21-1 to TRBJ2-2; TRBD1 is the table's D call, not checked against the DNA. TRBV21-1 represents a pseudogene. CDR3 length: 19 amino acids. The CDR3 region has the DNA TGTGCCAGCAGCAAAGGCCCTCGCGACAGGGGGCGAAACACCGGGGAGCTGTTTTTT. It is translated as CASSKGPRDRGRNTGELFF.

V gene TRBV18 combines with J gene TRBJ1-3; D perhaps matches TRBD1 (6 bases). The CDR3 covers 16 residues. Trimming removed 5 bases at V and 0 bases at J, with 14 bases between. CDR1 and CDR2 from the germline V gene are KGHSH and LQKENI. The DNA of the CDR3 is TGTGCCAGCTCATCAACACAGGGAGACTCTGGAAACACCATATATTTT. Translation: CASSSTQGDSGNTIYF.

The rearrangement uses TRBV6-5 and TRBJ2-3; a possible D gene is TRBD2 (5 bases). V was pared by 7 bases and J by 8 bases, with 19 bases between. This CDR3 contains 14 residues. CDR1 is MNHEY, CDR2 SVGAGI, per germline. CDR3 nucleotides: TGTGCCAGCATCGCCAAGGGAGCCGCCGGTACGCAGTATTTT. Translation: CASIAKGAAGTQYF.

This chain joins TRBV7-9 and TRBJ2-6; weak D call: TRBD2 (6 bases). The CDR3 contains 17 residues. Germline assignment: CDR1 SEHNR and CDR2 FQNEAQ (reference sequence). V lost 6 bases and J lost 2, with 17 bases in between. The CDR3 region is CASSSLGRGAGANVLTF. The CDR3 DNA follows: TGTGCCAGCAGTAGCCTGGGGCGGGGTGCTGGGGCCAACGTCCTGACTTTC.

This chain joins TRBV7-9 and TRBJ2-7; 7 positions match TRBD1. Germline trimming cut 5 bases from V and 2 bases from J; bases unmatched to any gene: 6. This CDR3 is 14 amino acids long. Germline V gene lookup returns CDR1 SEHNR and CDR2 FQNEAQ (reference sequence). CDR3 residues: CASSNDRAAYEQYF. CDR3 DNA sequence: TGTGCCAGCAGCAACGACAGGGCGGCCTACGAGCAGTACTTC.

This clone was detected only a few times. The V and J genes are TRBV25-1 and TRBJ2-2, with 7 bases aligning to TRBD2. The CDR3 is made up of 15 amino acids. Germline lookup yields CDR1 MGHDK and CDR2 SYGVNS. J gave up 3 bases and V 6 bases, and 7 bases lay outside the gene matches. This CDR3 reads CASRSGTTHTGELFF. As DNA, the CDR3 is TGTGCCAGCAGGTCCGGGACTACCCACACCGGGGAGCTGTTTTTT.

In DNA form, the CDR3 reads TGCGCCAGCAGCCAAGGGGCGGGAGGGTCAGATACGCAGTATTTT. Its protein is CASSQGAGGSDTQYF. This chain links TRBV4-1 with TRBJ2-3; 9 bases line up with TRBD2. The CDR3 sequence is 15 residues long. Trimming cost V 1 base and J 4 bases; bases outside gene matches: 3. CDR1 MGHRA and CDR2 YSYEKL come from the germline V gene.

V gene TRBV27 combines with J gene TRBJ2-2; unclear D gene. Germline CDR1 and CDR2: MNHEY and SMNVEV (reference sequence). The CDR3 spans 15 residues. The V end was cut by 7 bases, the J end by 4 bases, with 16 bases between. CDR3 loop: CASTLSPSGTGELFF. DNA for the CDR3: TGTGCCAGCACCCTGAGCCCCTCGGGCACCGGGGAGCTGTTTTTT.

The V gene is TRBV4-2, the J gene TRBJ2-7; 9 bases align to TRBD1. There are 15 residues in the CDR3. V gave up 1 base and J gave up 3 bases; unmatched junction bases: 4. CDR1 and CDR2 from the germline V gene are LGHNA and YNFKEQ. The CDR3 sequence: CASSQGETGGYEQYF. CDR3 DNA sequence: TGTGCCAGCAGCCAAGGGGAGACAGGGGGCTACGAGCAGTACTTC.